Listed here are 6 T cell receptor beta chains from one sample, sequenced in a study of blood T cell repertoires in COVID-19. The method was immunoSEQ multiplex PCR; TCRdb's version includes in-frame clones alone and lacks a portion of them. The sample holds more than 150,000 clones, about four fifths seen once. Source material: peripheral blood. These receptors were obtained from a woman older than 75 with COVID-19, enrolled during active disease.

A single count supports this clone. The chain recombines TRBV11-3 with TRBJ1-2; tentatively, D is TRBD1 (6 bases). This CDR3 spans 17 amino acids. Deletions cut 3 bases from V and 0 bases from J, with 17 bases between. Per the germline V gene, CDR1 is SGHNT and CDR2 is YENEEA. The CDR3 here is CASSFGVGGGANYGYTF. The CDR3 DNA follows: TGTGCCAGCAGCTTTGGGGTGGGCGGGGGCGCTAACTATGGCTACACCTTC.

The chain uses TRBV19 and TRBJ1-1, with D perhaps TRBD1 (5 bases). Germline loops: CDR1 LNHDA, CDR2 SQIVND (reference sequence). The CDR3 sequence is 12 residues long. Trimming removed 6 bases from V and 11 bases from J, with 16 bases in between. The CDR3 DNA follows: TGTGCCAGTAGGTCTCAGGGTGTTGAGGCTTTCTTT. Its translation is CASRSQGVEAFF.

DNA of the CDR3: TGTGCCAGCAGTCGTACAGGGGGCTGGTGGAGCGGGACATCCCCGGGAGAGACCCAGTACTTC. It codes for CASSRTGGWWSGTSPGETQYF. V is TRBV6-6 and J is TRBJ2-5, with TRBD1 matching 9 bases. There are 21 residues in the CDR3. Germline V gene sequence: CDR1 MNHNY, CDR2 SVGAGI (reference sequence). J lost 4 bases, V lost 5 bases, and 26 bases had no gene match.

The gene calls are TRBV27 and TRBJ2-2; D remains ambiguous. The CDR3 runs to 17 residues. The ends were cut back, 0 bases at V and 5 bases at J, with 16 bases in the middle. Germline CDR1 and CDR2: MNHEY and SMNVEV (reference sequence). The DNA for the CDR3 is TGTGCCAGCAGTTTATCGCCAGAGGTAGTAAGAACCGGGGAGCTGTTTTTT. Translated: CASSLSPEVVRTGELFF.

Here the CDR3 reads CASSPPRGTGTGGNEQYF. CDR3 in DNA: TGTGCCAGCTCACCACCAAGGGGAACCGGGACAGGGGGCAACGAGCAGTACTTC. The chain joins TRBV18 to TRBJ2-7; 12 nucleotides line up with TRBD1. Trimming removed 0 bases from V and 5 bases from J; junction bases left unmatched: 11. The CDR3 runs 18 residues. CDR1 KGHSH and CDR2 LQKENI come from the germline V gene.

A remark on this clone: The junction departs from the called germline gene at one end, perhaps through a read error. Distinct nucleotide sequences in the sample also encode this CDR3. The genes are TRBV27 and TRBJ1-2; 7 bases agree with TRBD1. The germline CDR1 and CDR2 sequences are MNHEY and SMNVEV (reference sequence). CDR3 length: 15 residues. In DNA, the CDR3 is TGTGCCAGCAGTCCCAGAGGGACAGACATCTATGGCTATACCTTC. Its translation: CASSPRGTDIYGYTF.